The present entry profiles one T cell receptor beta chain with its context. No antigen is known for it. The primer mix had 60 Vbeta and 13 Jbeta primers. Sequencing used immunoSEQ multiplex PCR; TCRdb keeps in-frame clones, though not all of them. The profile covers approximately 290,000 clones, with 75% to 85% appearing a single time and about 0.28% taken by the ten largest. V was trimmed by 2 bases and J by 6 bases, leaving 17 bases between them. The CDR3 sequence is 15 residues long. Germline V gene sequence: CDR1 MDHEN, CDR2 SYDVKM. The sample is drawn from a study of cytomegalovirus exposure and HLA in healthy donors. Donors showed nominal health when sampled, although they likely had unrecorded immune exposures. General study points: An observed cluster of highly shared sequence variants was recorded as a likely sequencing artifact. Most TCRs appeared rarely, but some public TCRs recurred in many donors. Researchers reported in a later analysis that common viral pathogens appeared linked to several top clusters.

V gene TRBV28 combines with J gene TRBJ2-7, with a tentative D call TRBD2 (6 bases). The sequenced material came from PBMCs. This clonotype originated in a girl aged 2 to 10 in good health and CMV-seronegative. The DNA for the CDR3 is TGTGCCAGCAGTTTAATCGGGGGATCCAGGCGCGAGCAGTACTTC. Its translation is CASSLIGGSRREQYF.